This TCR beta chain originates from a study of CD8 T cells in ankylosing spondylitis. Quantitative 5'-RACE with molecular barcodes produced the TCR beta libraries. TCRdb ran MiXCR on the 5' RACE reads and lists one entry per CDR3 protein. There are some 700,000 distinct CDR3 sequences in the sample; 15% to 20% occur only once, and about a fifth lies in the top ten. Regarding the study as a whole: Clones linked to the disease showed a CD8+ phenotype. They occurred at relatively low frequencies in peripheral blood. Ankylosing spondylitis blood appeared to carry a characteristic TCR beta motif of roughly eight highly homologous variants. As reported, disease-linked clones showed significant enrichment in matched ankylosing spondylitis synovial fluid.

In regard to this clonotype: Its antigen is unknown.

This CDR3 comprises 14 residues. The germline V gene has CDR1 DFQATT and CDR2 SNEGSKA (reference sequence). Trimming shortened V by 6 bases and J by 7 bases, and 18 bases separated the two germline ends. The sequencing sample was made of blood, either unsorted or a sorted T cell fraction (not recorded which). This clonotype was sampled from a male donor with ankylosing spondylitis. V gene TRBV20-1 combines with J gene TRBJ2-2, with a possible D match to TRBD1 (6 bases). DNA of the CDR3: TGCAGTGCGAGTTTGGACAGCACCCTCGGGGAGCTGTTTTTT. It translates to CSASLDSTLGELFF.